Below are 9 T cell receptor beta chains sequenced from a single sample in a study of immune heterogeneity within non-small cell lung tumors. Bulk tumor genomic DNA, 500 to 600 ng per sample, was used as template. Biopsies that were spaced far apart were taken, several per primary tumor, during surgery. Enrolled individuals presented with untreated, newly diagnosed non-small cell lung cancer and received curative surgery. The authors amplified TCR beta CDR3 by multiplex PCR with 32 V and 13 J primers. MiXCR, applied by TCRdb to the multiplex PCR reads, yields one record per CDR3 protein. The table records around 12,000 distinct CDR3 sequences, around 21% of them present only once. Sequencing used lung tumor tissue. Every receptor here comes from a man in his sixties with non-small cell lung cancer.

This clonotype was detected a few times. The J gene is TRBJ2-3, the V gene TRBV7-3; perhaps TRBD1 as D (7 bases). This CDR3 region has 14 residues. V shed 5 bases and J shed 2 bases, with 11 bases lying between them. Germline-derived CDR1 and CDR2 are SGHTA and FQGTGA. CDR3 loop: CASSPGGYTDTQYF. The CDR3 DNA sequence: TGTGCCAGCAGCCCAGGGGGGTACACAGATACGCAGTATTTT.

This clonotype is labeled as medium-sized. This chain connects TRBV2 to TRBJ1-6; the match to TRBD1 covers 10 bases. This CDR3 has 15 residues. Trimming cost V 4 bases and J 6 bases; bases outside gene matches: 3. The germline V gene has CDR1 SNHLY and CDR2 FYNNEI. The CDR3 sequence is CASSGQGAGNSPLHF. The DNA for the CDR3 is TGTGCCAGCAGTGGACAGGGGGCTGGTAATTCACCCCTCCACTTT.

A word on this clonotype: One base away lies a much larger clone, so this may be a sequencing read error. The chain recombines TRBV27 with TRBJ2-7, with D perhaps matching TRBD2 (5 bases). The CDR3 runs 13 residues. In germline, CDR1 is MNHEY, CDR2 SMNVEV (reference sequence). CDR3 sequence (DNA): TGTGCCAGCAGTCGGGCGGGCCCCTACGAGCAGCACTTC. Protein: CASSRAGPYEQHF.

Only a few counts were recorded for this clonotype. V is TRBV19 and J is TRBJ1-1; D is ambiguous. Germline assignment: CDR1 LNHDA and CDR2 SQIVND (reference sequence). V was pared by 3 bases and J by 1 base, with 12 bases between. The CDR3 runs to 15 residues. This CDR3 is CASSISTRQNTEAFF. The CDR3 DNA reads as TGTGCCAGTAGTATCTCAACAAGGCAGAACACTGAAGCTTTCTTT.

The chain has TRBV20-1 and TRBJ1-5; D is unclear. V lost 2 bases, J lost 4 bases, and 6 bases lay in between. This CDR3 is built from 12 residues. The germline V gene has CDR1 DFQATT and CDR2 SNEGSKA (reference sequence). In nucleotides, the CDR3 is TGCAGTGCTAGACGGTGGAATCAGCCCCAGCATTTT. This encodes CSARRWNQPQHF.

This clonotype was recorded many times. The rearrangement links TRBV20-1 to TRBJ1-2; 7 bases map to TRBD1. The length of the CDR3 is 16 residues. CDR1 is DFQATT, CDR2 SNEGSKA, per germline (reference sequence). The trim removed 6 bases at V and 5 bases at J, leaving 18 bases unmatched. The CDR3 sequence: CSAKSLLTGTLYGYTF. CDR3 coding DNA: TGCAGTGCAAAGTCCCTCCTGACAGGGACCCTTTATGGCTACACCTTC.

This clonotype is categorized as medium-sized (0.01 to 0.1%). This chain links TRBV19 with TRBJ2-7; D might be TRBD1 (6 bases). V dropped 3 bases and J dropped 2 bases, with 23 bases sitting between them. The CDR3 totals 18 residues. The germline gives CDR1 LNHDA, CDR2 SQIVND (reference sequence). In DNA form, the CDR3 reads TGTGCCAGTAGTATCCGCCGGGACAACAAGGGAAGGGCCTACGAGCAGTACTTC. This encodes CASSIRRDNKGRAYEQYF.

This chain links TRBV7-9 with TRBJ2-2; 7 bases match TRBD2. V lost 2 bases, J lost 3 bases, and 6 bases stayed unmatched. The CDR3 sequence is 16 residues long. The germline V gene has CDR1 SEHNR and CDR2 FQNEAQ (reference sequence). The CDR3, as DNA: TGTGCCAGCAGCTTATACGTGGGAGGGGACACCGGGGAGCTGTTTTTT. Translating it yields CASSLYVGGDTGELFF.

This clonotype was found many times. The chain links TRBV20-1 to TRBJ2-7, with 7 positions matching TRBD2. The CDR3 sequence is 14 residues long. Trimming took 6 bases from V and 1 from J; bases not matched to a gene: 9. Germline V lookup: CDR1 DFQATT, CDR2 SNEGSKA (reference sequence). This chain's CDR3 is CSAPHGGSSYEQYF. The CDR3 region has the DNA TGCAGTGCACCACATGGCGGGAGTTCCTACGAGCAGTACTTC.